This T cell receptor (beta chain) was found in a study of early T cells in non-severe SARS-CoV-2 infection. Looking at the study overall: Bulk RNA isolated from unsorted whole blood underwent sequencing; chains were not paired. General study results and limits: VDJdb matching skewed toward anti-spike CD8 responses, missing private and CD4 specificities.

This clonotype has ten or more counts. Its specificity is unknown. Individually, cDNA molecules had unique molecular identifiers attached to them. Using its own MiXCR run on the 5' RACE reads, TCRdb lists one record per CDR3 protein. The sample shows roughly 40,000 distinct CDR3 sequences, about 4.9% of them seen only once. The source is an adult who was a healthcare worker with PCR-confirmed SARS-CoV-2 infection or an uninfected control (not recorded which). The sequencing sample was made of whole blood.

The CDR3 region is CSVVSTSGRNYEQYF. The CDR3 coding sequence is TGCAGCGTTGTATCGACTAGCGGGAGAAACTACGAGCAGTACTTC. The V call is TRBV29-1, the J call TRBJ2-7, with 12 bases matching TRBD2. Germline V gene sequence: CDR1 SQVTM, CDR2 ANQGSEA. The V and J ends lost 4 bases and 3 bases, in that order; junction bases with no gene match: 7. This CDR3 comprises 15 residues.